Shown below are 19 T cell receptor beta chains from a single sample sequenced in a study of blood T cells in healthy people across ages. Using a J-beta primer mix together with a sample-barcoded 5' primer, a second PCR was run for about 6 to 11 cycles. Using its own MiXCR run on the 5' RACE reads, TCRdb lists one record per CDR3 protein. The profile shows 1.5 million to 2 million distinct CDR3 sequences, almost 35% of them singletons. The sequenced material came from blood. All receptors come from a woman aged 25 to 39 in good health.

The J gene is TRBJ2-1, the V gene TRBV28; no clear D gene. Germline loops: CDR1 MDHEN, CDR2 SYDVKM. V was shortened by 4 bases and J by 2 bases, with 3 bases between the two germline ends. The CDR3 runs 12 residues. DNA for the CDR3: TGTGCCAGCAGTTGGGCCTACAATGAGCAGTTCTTC. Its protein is CASSWAYNEQFF.

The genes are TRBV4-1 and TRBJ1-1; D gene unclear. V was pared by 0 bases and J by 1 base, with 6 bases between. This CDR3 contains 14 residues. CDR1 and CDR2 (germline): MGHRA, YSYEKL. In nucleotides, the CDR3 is TGCGCCAGCAGCCAAGAGGACGAGAACACTGAAGCTTTCTTT. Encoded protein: CASSQEDENTEAFF.

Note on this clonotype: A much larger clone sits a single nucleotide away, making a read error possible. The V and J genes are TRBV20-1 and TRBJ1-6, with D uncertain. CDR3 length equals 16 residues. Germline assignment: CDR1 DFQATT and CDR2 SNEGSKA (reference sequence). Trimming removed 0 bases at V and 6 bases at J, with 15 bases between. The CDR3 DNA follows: TGCAGTGCTAGAGATGGGAGGAACGGAGCTAATTCACCCCTCCACTTT. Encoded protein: CSARDGRNGANSPLHF.

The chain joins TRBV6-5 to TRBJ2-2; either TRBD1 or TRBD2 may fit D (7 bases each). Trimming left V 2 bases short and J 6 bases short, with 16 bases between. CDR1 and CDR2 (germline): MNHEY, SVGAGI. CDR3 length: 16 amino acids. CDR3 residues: CASSYGRGLLSGELFF. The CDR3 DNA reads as TGTGCCAGCAGTTACGGGAGGGGGCTTTTGTCCGGGGAGCTGTTTTTT.

The chain's CDR3 is CASSLWGDNSQPQHF. The CDR3 nucleotides read TGCGCCAGCAGCTTGTGGGGGGACAACTCACAGCCCCAGCATTTT. V usage is TRBV5-1 and J usage is TRBJ1-5, with a possible D match to TRBD1 (6 bases). This CDR3 contains 15 residues. Looked up from germline, CDR1 is SGHRS and CDR2 is YFSETQ. V was clipped by 1 base and J by 7 bases, with 15 bases between them.

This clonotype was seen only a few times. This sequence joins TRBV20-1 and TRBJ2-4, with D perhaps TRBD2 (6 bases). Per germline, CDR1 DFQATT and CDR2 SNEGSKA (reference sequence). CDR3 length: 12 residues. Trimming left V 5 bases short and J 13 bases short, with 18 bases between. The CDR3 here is CSAPGVSGEQYF. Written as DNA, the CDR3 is TGCAGTGCTCCGGGGGTTTCTGGGGAGCAGTACTTC.

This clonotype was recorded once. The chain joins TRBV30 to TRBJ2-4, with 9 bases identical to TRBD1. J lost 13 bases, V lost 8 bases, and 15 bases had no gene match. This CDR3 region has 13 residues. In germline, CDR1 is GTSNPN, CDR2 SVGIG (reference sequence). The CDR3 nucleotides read TGTGCCCGGGACCCGGGACAGGGAGGGGAGCAGTACTTC. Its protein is CARDPGQGGEQYF.

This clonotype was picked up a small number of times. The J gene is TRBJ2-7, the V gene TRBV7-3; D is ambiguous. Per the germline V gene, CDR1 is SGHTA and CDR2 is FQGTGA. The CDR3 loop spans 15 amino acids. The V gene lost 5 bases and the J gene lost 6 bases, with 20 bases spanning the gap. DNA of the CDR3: TGTGCCAGCAGCCCCGGGCCGCGCATTCAAGGCGAGCAGTACTTC. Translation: CASSPGPRIQGEQYF.

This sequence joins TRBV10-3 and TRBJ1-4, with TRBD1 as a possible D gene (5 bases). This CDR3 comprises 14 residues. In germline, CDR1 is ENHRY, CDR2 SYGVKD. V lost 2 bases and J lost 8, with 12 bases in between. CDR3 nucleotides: TGTGCCATCAGTGAGGGGGGGGAAGGCGAAAAACTGTTTTTT. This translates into CAISEGGEGEKLFF.

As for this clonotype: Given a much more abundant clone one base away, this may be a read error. The CDR3 loop is CASGLATPREYNEQFF. CDR3 coding DNA: TGTGCCAGCGGCTTAGCAACACCGCGGGAGTACAATGAGCAGTTCTTC. The genes are TRBV7-2 and TRBJ2-1; 7 nucleotides line up with TRBD2. The CDR3 loop spans 16 amino acids. Germline values: CDR1 SGHTA, CDR2 FQGNSA.

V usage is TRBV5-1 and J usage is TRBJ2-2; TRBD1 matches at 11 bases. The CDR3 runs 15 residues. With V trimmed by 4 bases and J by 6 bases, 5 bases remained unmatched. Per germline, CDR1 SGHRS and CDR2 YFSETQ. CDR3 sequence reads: CASSGTGGSAGELFF. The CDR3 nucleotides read TGCGCCAGCAGCGGGACAGGGGGTTCAGCCGGGGAGCTGTTTTTT.

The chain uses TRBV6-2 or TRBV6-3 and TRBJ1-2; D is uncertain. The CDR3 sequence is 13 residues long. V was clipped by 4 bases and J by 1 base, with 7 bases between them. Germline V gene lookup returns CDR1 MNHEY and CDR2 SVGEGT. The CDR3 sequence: CASSWAVNYGYTF. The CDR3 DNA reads TGTGCCAGCAGTTGGGCCGTTAACTATGGCTACACCTTC.

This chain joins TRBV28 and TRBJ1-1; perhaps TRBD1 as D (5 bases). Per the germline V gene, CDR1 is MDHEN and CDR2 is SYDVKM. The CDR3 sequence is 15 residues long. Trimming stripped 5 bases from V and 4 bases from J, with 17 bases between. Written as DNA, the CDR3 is TGTGCCAGCAGTCCCCCCTGGGTCAGGGTCACTGAAGCTTTCTTT. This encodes CASSPPWVRVTEAFF.

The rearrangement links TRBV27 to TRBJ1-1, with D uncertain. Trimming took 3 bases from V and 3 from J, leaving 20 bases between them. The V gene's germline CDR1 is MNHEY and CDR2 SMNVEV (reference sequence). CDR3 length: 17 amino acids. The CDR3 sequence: CASSFSIAAVGDTEAFF. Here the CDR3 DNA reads TGTGCCAGCAGTTTTAGTATAGCGGCTGTTGGGGACACTGAAGCTTTCTTT.

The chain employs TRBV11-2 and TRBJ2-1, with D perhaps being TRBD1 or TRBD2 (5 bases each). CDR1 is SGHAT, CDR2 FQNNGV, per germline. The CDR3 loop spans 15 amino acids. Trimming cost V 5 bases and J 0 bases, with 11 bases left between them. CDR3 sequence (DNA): TGTGCCAGCAGCCGGGACCATAGCTCCTACAATGAGCAGTTCTTC. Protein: CASSRDHSSYNEQFF.

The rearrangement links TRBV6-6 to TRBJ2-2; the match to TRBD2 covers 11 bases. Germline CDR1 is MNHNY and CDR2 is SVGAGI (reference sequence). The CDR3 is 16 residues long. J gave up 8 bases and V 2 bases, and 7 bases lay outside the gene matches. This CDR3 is CASSYGALAGAGELFF. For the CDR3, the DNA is TGTGCCAGCAGTTACGGGGCACTAGCGGGGGCGGGGGAGCTGTTTTTT.

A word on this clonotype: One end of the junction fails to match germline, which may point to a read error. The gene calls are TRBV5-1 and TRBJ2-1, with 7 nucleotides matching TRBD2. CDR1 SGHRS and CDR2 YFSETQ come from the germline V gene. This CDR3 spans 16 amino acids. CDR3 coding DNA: TGCTCCAGCAGCTTGTTAAGCGGGGCGTCCTACAATGAGCAGTTCTTC. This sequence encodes CSSSLLSGASYNEQFF.

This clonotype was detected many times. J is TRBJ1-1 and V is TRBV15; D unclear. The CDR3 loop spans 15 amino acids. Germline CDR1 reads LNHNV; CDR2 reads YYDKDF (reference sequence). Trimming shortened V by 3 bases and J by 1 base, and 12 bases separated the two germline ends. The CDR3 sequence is CATSSGSLANTEAFF. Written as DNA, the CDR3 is TGTGCCACCAGCAGCGGTTCCTTAGCGAACACTGAAGCTTTCTTT.

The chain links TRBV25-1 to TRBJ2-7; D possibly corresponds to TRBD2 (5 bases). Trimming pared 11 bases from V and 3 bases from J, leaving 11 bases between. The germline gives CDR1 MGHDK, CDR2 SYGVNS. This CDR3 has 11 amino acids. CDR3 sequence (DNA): TGTGCCGTCGGACGGGACTACGAGCAGTACTTC. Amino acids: CAVGRDYEQYF.